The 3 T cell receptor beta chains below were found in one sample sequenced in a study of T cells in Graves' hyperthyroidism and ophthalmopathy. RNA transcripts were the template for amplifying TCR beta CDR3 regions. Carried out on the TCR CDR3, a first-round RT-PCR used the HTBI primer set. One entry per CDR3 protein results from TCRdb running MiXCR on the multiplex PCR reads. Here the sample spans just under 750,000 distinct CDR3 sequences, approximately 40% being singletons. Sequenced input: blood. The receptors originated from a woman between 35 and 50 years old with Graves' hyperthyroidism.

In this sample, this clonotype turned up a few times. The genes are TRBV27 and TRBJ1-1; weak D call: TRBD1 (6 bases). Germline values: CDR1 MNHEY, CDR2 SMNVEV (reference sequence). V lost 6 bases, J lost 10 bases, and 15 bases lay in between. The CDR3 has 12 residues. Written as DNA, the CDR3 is TGTGCCAGCAGCGCAGGGGTGGGTAGAGCTTTCTTT. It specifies CASSAGVGRAFF.

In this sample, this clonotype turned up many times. This CDR3 reads CASSSSGRNTIYF. In DNA form, the CDR3 reads TGTGCCAGCAGCTCCTCAGGGAGGAACACCATATATTTT. The rearrangement joins TRBV7-2 to TRBJ1-3; tentatively, D is TRBD1 (5 bases). Trimming cost V 4 bases and J 7 bases, with 11 bases left between them. The CDR3 runs 13 residues. Germline CDR1 SGHTA, CDR2 FQGNSA.

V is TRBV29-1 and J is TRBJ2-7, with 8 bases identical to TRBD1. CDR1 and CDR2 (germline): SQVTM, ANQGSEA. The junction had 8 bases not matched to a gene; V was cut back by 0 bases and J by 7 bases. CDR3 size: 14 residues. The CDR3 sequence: CSVEEGQGAEEQYF. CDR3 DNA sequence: TGCAGCGTTGAAGAAGGTCAGGGGGCAGAAGAGCAGTACTTC.